Included here is one T cell receptor (beta chain) sequence, with context. When the RNA was reverse transcribed, random hexamers were used with an input of 0.5 to 1 ug. TCRdb processed the immunoSEQ multiplex PCR reads anew with MiXCR; each CDR3 protein has one entry. The sample carries approximately 280,000 distinct CDR3 sequences, 80% to 90% recorded once. The source of the sample is a study of CD8 T cells in Susac syndrome. Negative isolation yielded the CD8+ and CD4+ T cells, while FACS enriched the TEMRA cells. Losses at the gene ends were 4 bases for V and 7 bases for J; bases not matched to a gene: 16. Germline CDR1 reads GTSNPN; CDR2 reads SVGIG (reference sequence). CDR3 length equals 17 residues.

Sequenced: CD8+ T cells from PBMCs. The TCR was taken from a human donor with multiple sclerosis. The chain joins TRBV30 to TRBJ2-1; 10 positions agree with TRBD2. DNA of the CDR3: TGTGCCTGGACCCCCCTCGTCCTAGCGGGAGATAGGAATGAGCAGTTCTTC. The encoded protein is CAWTPLVLAGDRNEQFF.